This T cell receptor beta chain appears in the sequencing data of a study of a mutant IDH1 vaccine in newly diagnosed glioma. About the research overall: Treated patients, roughly 62% male and approximately 40% female, averaged about 40 years of age.

TCRdb's copy holds only in-frame clones and misses some; the assay was immunoSEQ multiplex PCR. The sample yields tens of thousands of clones, roughly 81% seen once. Overall study findings and caveats: Researchers report vaccine-induced immune responses in roughly 94% of patients.

Time point: week 23, last vaccination. One vaccine dose held 300 ug of mutant IDH1 20-mer peptide and came with topical imiquimod. The donor cohort comprised cases of new WHO grade 3 or 4 IDH1-mutant, ATRX-lost astrocytoma. Trimming at V came to 1 base and at J to 8 bases, leaving 11 bases not matched to a gene. Germline V lookup: CDR1 KGHSH, CDR2 LQKENI. This CDR3 spans 16 amino acids. To note about this clone: What it binds is unknown.

The sample in question was PBMCs, obtained from a glioma patient whose treatment included an IDH1 peptide vaccine. V usage is TRBV18 and J usage is TRBJ1-2; TRBD1 aligns across 9 bases. The source is a woman between 40 and 50 years old with glioma. Some clones in this sample may be carry-over from other donors' samples. CDR3 amino acids: CASSPQGAGQGEGYTF. The CDR3 region has the DNA TGTGCCAGCTCACCACAGGGTGCGGGACAGGGTGAAGGCTACACCTTC.